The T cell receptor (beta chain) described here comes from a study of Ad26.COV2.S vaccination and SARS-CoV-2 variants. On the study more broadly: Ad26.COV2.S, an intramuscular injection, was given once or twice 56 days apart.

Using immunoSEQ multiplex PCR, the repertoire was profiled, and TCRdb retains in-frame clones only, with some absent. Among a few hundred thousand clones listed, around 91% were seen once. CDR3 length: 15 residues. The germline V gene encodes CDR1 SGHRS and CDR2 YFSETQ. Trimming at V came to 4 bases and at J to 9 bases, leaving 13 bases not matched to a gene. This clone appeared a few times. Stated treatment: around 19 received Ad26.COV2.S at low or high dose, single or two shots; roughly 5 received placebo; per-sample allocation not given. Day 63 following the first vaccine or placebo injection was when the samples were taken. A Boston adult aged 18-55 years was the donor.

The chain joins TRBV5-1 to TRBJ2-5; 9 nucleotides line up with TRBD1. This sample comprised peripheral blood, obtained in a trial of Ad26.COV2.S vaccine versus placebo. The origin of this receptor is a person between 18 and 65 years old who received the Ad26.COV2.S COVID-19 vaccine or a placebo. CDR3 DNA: TGCGCCAGCAGCCCTCGGACAGGGGAGGGGGTAGCCCAGTACTTC. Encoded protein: CASSPRTGEGVAQYF. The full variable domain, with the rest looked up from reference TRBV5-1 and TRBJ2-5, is KAGVTQTPRYLIKTRGQQVTLSCSPISGHRSVSWYQQTPGQGLQFLFEYFSETQRNKGNFPGRFSGRQFSNSRSEMNVSTLELGDSALYLCASSPRTGEGVAQYFGPGTRLLVL.